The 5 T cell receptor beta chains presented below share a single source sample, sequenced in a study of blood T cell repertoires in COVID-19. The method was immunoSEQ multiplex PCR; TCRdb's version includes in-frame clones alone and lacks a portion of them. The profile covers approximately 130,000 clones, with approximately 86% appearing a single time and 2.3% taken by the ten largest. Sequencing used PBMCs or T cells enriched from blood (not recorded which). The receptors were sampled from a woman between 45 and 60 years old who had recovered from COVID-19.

As DNA, the CDR3 is TGTGCCAGCAGCTTAGATGGGACAGGGCTTCAAGAGCAGTACTTC. Amino acids: CASSLDGTGLQEQYF. The V and J genes are TRBV11-1 and TRBJ2-7; 9 nucleotides agree with TRBD1. The CDR3 spans 15 residues. Germline V gives CDR1 SGHAT, CDR2 FQDESV (reference sequence). Trimming removed 1 base from V and 7 bases from J; junction bases left unmatched: 8.

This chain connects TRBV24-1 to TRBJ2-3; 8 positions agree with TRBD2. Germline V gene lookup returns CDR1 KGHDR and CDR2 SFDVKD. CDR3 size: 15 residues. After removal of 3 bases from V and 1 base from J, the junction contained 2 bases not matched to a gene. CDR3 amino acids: CATSDPAGGTDTQYF. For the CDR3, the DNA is TGTGCCACCAGTGATCCAGCGGGGGGCACAGATACGCAGTATTTT.

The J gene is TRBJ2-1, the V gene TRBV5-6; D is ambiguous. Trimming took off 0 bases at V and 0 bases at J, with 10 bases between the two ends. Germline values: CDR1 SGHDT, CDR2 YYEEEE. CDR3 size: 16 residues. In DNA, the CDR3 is TGTGCCAGCAGCTTGGGACTCCCAAGCTCCTACAATGAGCAGTTCTTC. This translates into CASSLGLPSSYNEQFF.

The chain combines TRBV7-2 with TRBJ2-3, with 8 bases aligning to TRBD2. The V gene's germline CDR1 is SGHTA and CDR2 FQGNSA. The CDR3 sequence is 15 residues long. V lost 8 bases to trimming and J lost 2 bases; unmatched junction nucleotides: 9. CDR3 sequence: CASLGGRGATDTQYF. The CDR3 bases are TGTGCCAGCCTTGGGGGGCGGGGGGCCACAGATACGCAGTATTTT.

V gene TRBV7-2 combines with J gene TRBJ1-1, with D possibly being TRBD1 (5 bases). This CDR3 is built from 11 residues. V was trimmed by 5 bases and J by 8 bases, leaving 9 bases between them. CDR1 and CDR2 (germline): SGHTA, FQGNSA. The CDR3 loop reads CASSPGGEAFF. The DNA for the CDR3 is TGTGCCAGCAGCCCGGGGGGAGAAGCTTTCTTT.